Listed below are T cell receptor beta chains from one sample, sequenced in a study of regulatory T cells in long-lasting Graves disease. From the multiplex PCR reads, TCRdb called clonotypes with MiXCR, one entry per CDR3 protein. The profile shows about 440,000 distinct CDR3 sequences, roughly 15% of them singletons. These data also featured in a second study, about T cells in Graves' hyperthyroidism and ophthalmopathy.

The sequencing here drew on peripheral blood mononuclear cells (PBMCs), taken at new diagnosis, from a patient treated with antithyroid drugs. The receptors originated from a woman under 30 with Graves disease. The CDR3 runs from the conserved cysteine through the conserved F or W. D genes are given only for firm matches. For some rows the clone size is stated as once, few or many, or as a class when expanded; others skip it.

j_gene: TRBJ1-1
v_gene: TRBV29-1
d_gene: NA
abundance: NA
CDR3nt: TGCAGCGTTGTGACGTCAGGGTTCAACACTGAAGCTTTCTTT
CDR3aa: CSVVTSGFNTEAFF

j_gene: TRBJ2-3
v_gene: TRBV20-1
d_gene: NA
abundance: many
CDR3nt: TGCAGTGCTAGAGAGCAGCGACGGAACACAGATACGCAGTATTTT
CDR3aa: CSAREQRRNTDTQYF

j_gene: TRBJ1-2
v_gene: TRBV5-1
d_gene: NA
abundance: NA
CDR3nt: TGCGCCAGCAGCTTGGCCTTAGGGTCGGGCTACACCTTC
CDR3aa: CASSLALGSGYTF

j_gene: TRBJ1-1
v_gene: TRBV6-1
d_gene: NA
abundance: many
CDR3nt: TGTGCCAGCACCCCCAGGTGGGCCATGAACACTGAAGCTTTCTTT
CDR3aa: CASTPRWAMNTEAFF

j_gene: TRBJ1-1
v_gene: TRBV6-1
d_gene: NA
abundance: NA
CDR3nt: TGTGCCAGCACTTCACCGGGACACATCGCTTTCTTT
CDR3aa: CASTSPGHIAFF

j_gene: TRBJ1-5
v_gene: TRBV27
d_gene: TRBD1
abundance: many
CDR3nt: TGTGCCAGCAGCAGGACAGGGGTATTCGTGGGTCAGCCCCAGCATTTT
CDR3aa: CASSRTGVFVGQPQHF

j_gene: TRBJ2-5
v_gene: TRBV29-1
d_gene: TRBD2
abundance: NA
CDR3nt: TGCAGCGTTGACCTCCTAGCGGGAGGCCTAAGGAAGACCCAGTACTTC
CDR3aa: CSVDLLAGGLRKTQYF

j_gene: TRBJ2-5
v_gene: TRBV7-2
d_gene: TRBD2
abundance: many
CDR3nt: TGTGCCAGCAGCCCGAGACTAGCGGGAGGATCAGGAGAGACCCAGTACTTC
CDR3aa: CASSPRLAGGSGETQYF

j_gene: TRBJ2-7
v_gene: TRBV28
d_gene: NA
abundance: many
CDR3nt: TGTGCCAGCAGCTCGGGGTGGGACAAAGCCTACGAGCAGTACTTC
CDR3aa: CASSSGWDKAYEQYF

j_gene: TRBJ1-3
v_gene: TRBV28
d_gene: NA
abundance: few
CDR3nt: TGTGCCAGCAGTTCTCAGCAGGGATCTGGAAACACCATATATTTT
CDR3aa: CASSSQQGSGNTIYF

j_gene: TRBJ2-3
v_gene: TRBV28
d_gene: TRBD2
abundance: many
CDR3nt: TGTGCCAGCAGAGAGACTAGCGGGAAATATACGCAGTATTTT
CDR3aa: CASRETSGKYTQYF

j_gene: TRBJ1-2
v_gene: TRBV6-2/TRBV6-3
d_gene: TRBD1
abundance: NA
CDR3nt: TGTGCCAGCAGTTACTCAGGACAGGCTTACACCTTC
CDR3aa: CASSYSGQAYTF

j_gene: TRBJ2-6
v_gene: TRBV6-1
d_gene: NA
abundance: few
CDR3nt: TGTGCCAGCAAACGGGTAACTGGGGCCAACGTCCTGACTTTC
CDR3aa: CASKRVTGANVLTF

j_gene: TRBJ2-7
v_gene: TRBV28
d_gene: NA
abundance: NA
CDR3nt: TGTGCCAGCAGACCCCGCGGGGATTACGAGCAGTACTTC
CDR3aa: CASRPRGDYEQYF

j_gene: TRBJ2-1
v_gene: TRBV19
d_gene: NA
abundance: few
CDR3nt: TGTGCCAGTAGTACCTATCGCCTAGTCGATGAGCAGTTCTTC
CDR3aa: CASSTYRLVDEQFF

j_gene: TRBJ1-5
v_gene: TRBV5-5
d_gene: NA
abundance: NA
CDR3nt: TGTGCCAGCAGCTTGGTAGGGGTAGGGAATCAGCCCCAGCATTTT
CDR3aa: CASSLVGVGNQPQHF

j_gene: TRBJ1-4
v_gene: TRBV28
d_gene: NA
abundance: few
CDR3nt: TGTGCCAGCAGTTTATATGGGGGAGCTAATGAAAAACTGTTTTTT
CDR3aa: CASSLYGGANEKLFF

j_gene: TRBJ2-2
v_gene: TRBV19
d_gene: NA
abundance: NA
CDR3nt: TGTGCCAGAGTCACTTTCGGCGGGACACGTATCGGGGAGCTGTTTTTT
CDR3aa: CARVTFGGTRIGELFF

j_gene: TRBJ2-3
v_gene: TRBV29-1
d_gene: TRBD2
abundance: NA
CDR3nt: TGCAGCGTTGTAGTTGTTCGGGGCGGGAGACACTCAGATACGCAGTATTTT
CDR3aa: CSVVVVRGGRHSDTQYF